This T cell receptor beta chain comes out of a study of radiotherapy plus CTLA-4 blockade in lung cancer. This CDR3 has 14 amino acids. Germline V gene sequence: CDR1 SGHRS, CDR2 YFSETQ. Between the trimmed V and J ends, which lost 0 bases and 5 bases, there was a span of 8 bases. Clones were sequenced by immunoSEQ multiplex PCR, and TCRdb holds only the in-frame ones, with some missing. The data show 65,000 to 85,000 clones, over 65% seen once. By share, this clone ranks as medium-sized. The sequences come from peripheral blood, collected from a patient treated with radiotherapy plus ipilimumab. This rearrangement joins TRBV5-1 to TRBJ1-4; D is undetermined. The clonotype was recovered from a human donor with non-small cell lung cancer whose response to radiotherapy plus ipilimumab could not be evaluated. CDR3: CASSLDVVNEKLFF. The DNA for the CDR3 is TGCGCCAGCAGCTTGGATGTAGTCAATGAAAAACTGTTTTTT. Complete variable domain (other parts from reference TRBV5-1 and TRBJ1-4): KAGVTQTPRYLIKTRGQQVTLSCSPISGHRSVSWYQQTPGQGLQFLFEYFSETQRNKGNFPGRFSGRQFSNSRSEMNVSTLELGDSALYLCASSLDVVNEKLFFGSGTQLSVL.